The entry below describes one T cell receptor (beta chain). This sample was taken from a study of technical replicates of blood from a handful of donors. Here immunoSEQ multiplex PCR was the method, and the copy in TCRdb shows in-frame clones only, minus some. The table shows about 81,000 clones, with roughly four fifths occurring only once. Germline V gives CDR1 MRHNA, CDR2 SNTAGT. This CDR3 contains 14 residues. With V trimmed by 6 bases and J by 4 bases, 8 bases remained unmatched. The clonotype comes from a human donor in good health. Some clones in this sample may be carry-over from other donors' samples. V is TRBV6-4 and J is TRBJ2-5, with TRBD1 matching over 7 bases. The sample was PBMCs. The CDR3 loop is CASSPNPGGETQYF. The CDR3 DNA reads as TGTGCCAGCAGCCCAAACCCAGGGGGAGAGACCCAGTACTTC.